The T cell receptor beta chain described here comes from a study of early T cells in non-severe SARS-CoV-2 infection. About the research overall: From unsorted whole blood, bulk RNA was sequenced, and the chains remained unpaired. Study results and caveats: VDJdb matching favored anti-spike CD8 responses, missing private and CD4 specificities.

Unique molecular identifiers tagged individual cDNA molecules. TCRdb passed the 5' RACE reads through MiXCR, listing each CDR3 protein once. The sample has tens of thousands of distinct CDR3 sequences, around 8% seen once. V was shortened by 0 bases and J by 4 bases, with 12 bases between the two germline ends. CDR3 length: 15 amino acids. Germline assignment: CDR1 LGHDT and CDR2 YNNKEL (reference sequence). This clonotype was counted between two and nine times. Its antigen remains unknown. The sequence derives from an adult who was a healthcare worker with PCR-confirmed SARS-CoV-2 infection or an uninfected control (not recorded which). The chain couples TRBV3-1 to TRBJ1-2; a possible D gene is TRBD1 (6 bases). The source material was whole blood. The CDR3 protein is CASSQDSTGIYGYTF. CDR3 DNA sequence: TGTGCCAGCAGCCAAGATAGTACAGGGATCTATGGCTACACCTTC.